These 2 T cell receptor beta chains were sequenced from one sample in a study of cytomegalovirus exposure and HLA in healthy donors. It was with 60 Vbeta and 13 Jbeta primers that the PCR ran. Sequencing used immunoSEQ multiplex PCR; TCRdb keeps in-frame clones, though not all of them. The sample has roughly 130,000 clones, roughly 80% seen once; the top ten hold about 1%. The specimen sequenced was PBMCs. The receptors were sampled from a man between 18 and 29 years old in good health and CMV-seronegative.

This chain uses TRBV19 with TRBJ1-4; 8 bases align to TRBD1. The V and J ends lost 4 bases and 6 bases, in that order; junction bases with no gene match: 10. CDR1 and CDR2 (germline): LNHDA, SQIVND (reference sequence). The CDR3 loop spans 16 amino acids. The CDR3 loop is CASSKGQDRRYEKLFF. For the CDR3, the DNA is TGTGCCAGTAGTAAGGGACAGGATCGACGGTATGAAAAACTGTTTTTT.

This rearrangement joins TRBV19 to TRBJ1-4, with D perhaps TRBD1 (6 bases). The ends were cut back, 8 bases at V and 8 bases at J, with 12 bases in the middle. Germline values: CDR1 LNHDA, CDR2 SQIVND (reference sequence). The CDR3 contains 12 residues. The CDR3 loop reads CASGTGWEKLFF. CDR3 nucleotide sequence: TGTGCCAGTGGTACAGGGTGGGAAAAACTGTTTTTT.